The clone carrying this T cell receptor beta chain is medium-sized by share. Its cognate antigen is unknown. TCRdb reanalysed the 5' RACE reads using MiXCR and keeps one entry per CDR3 protein. In the table there are 8,000 to 10,000 distinct CDR3 sequences, approximately 50% of which are singletons. Study-wide results and caveats: Larger-cohort validation covered only one TCR beta V-J rearrangement.

Cells sorted as Tregs were CD4+, CD25+ and CD127-/low. The germline V and J ends were trimmed by 1 base and 2 bases, with 9 bases remaining between them. Per germline, CDR1 SGHTA and CDR2 FQGTGA. The CDR3 sequence is 16 residues long. V and J are TRBV7-3 and TRBJ2-6; D is perhaps TRBD1 (5 bases). This TCR was recovered from a female donor with breast cancer. Material: Tregs sorted from a lymph node. The CDR3, as DNA: TGTGCCAGCAGCTTAAATCAGGGTCCTGGGGCCAACGTCCTGACTTTC. Translating it yields CASSLNQGPGANVLTF.